The TCR beta chain described here comes from a study of shared clonotypes between healthy human individuals. The CDR3 extends over 14 amino acids. Germline CDR1 reads MNHNS; CDR2 reads SASEGT. V was clipped by 4 bases and J by 2 bases; unmatched bases: 1. Produced via immunoSEQ multiplex PCR; TCRdb's table is partial and in-frame only. The table shows about 180,000 clones, with just under 95% occurring only once. With respect to this clone: Its target is not known.

General study points: Rarefaction showed sorted-subset sequencing was incomplete despite large depth.

The V and J genes are TRBV6-1 and TRBJ2-7; 11 nucleotides match TRBD1. The sample was naive CD4+ T cells sorted from blood. Subset meaning: CD45RA+ positively selected. This clonotype was sampled from a woman in her 30s in good health. CDR3 coding DNA: TGTGCCAGCAGTGTGGACAGGGGGCCCTACGAGCAGTACTTC. The encoded protein is CASSVDRGPYEQYF.